This T cell receptor (beta chain) was identified during a study of identical twins (dated by TCRdb to 2016 to 2018). Some background on the complete study: TCR alpha and beta repertoires from monozygotic twins, unrelated adults of various ages and cord blood were deep-sequenced to test whether fetal clonotypes persist. To rule out contamination, the twin experiments were replicated at different times with different library preparation protocols.

Comment on this clonotype: It lacks a known antigen. No clone much larger than this one lies a single base away; base qualities are absent.

The CDR3 holds 13 amino acids from the cysteine to the phenylalanine. Only the CDR3 DNA stays, 39 bases, in frame from base 1. The germline V gene supplies CDR1 SQVTM and CDR2 ANQGSEA. Trimming takes 5 bases off V and 6 bases off J; junction bases not matched to a gene: 8. General findings and caveats noted by the study authors: Conclusions relied on cross-sectional statistical analysis, since the same donors could not be followed over many years. Invariant T cells such as MAIT and iNKT could partly confound zero-insertion analyses, although diverse VJ usage argued against such confounding for most clonotypes. A weaker excess of twin sharing was found in beta out-of-frame sequences because the signal-to-noise ratio was lowered by fewer shared sequences. Out-of-frame TCR alpha sequences shared between twins showed an excess of low generation-probability sequences compared with coincidental sharing between unrelated individuals. Abundant cord blood beta clonotypes carried fewer insertions; young adult naive repertoires showed a weaker similar trend, while memory repertoires showed none. In monozygotic twins, recombination models systematically underestimated out-of-frame TCR alpha sharing, but the models matched the sharing seen between unrelated individuals.

Libraries were made using 5' RACE. The instrument was an Illumina HiSeq 2000. A universal primer binding site was added through template switching, and the final cDNA carried a unique molecular identifier so that TCR cDNA molecules could be counted accurately. First-strand cDNA for TCR alpha and beta chains was synthesized from specific primers in the conserved constant-segment region. To control for contamination, each cDNA library was double barcoded with a SMART-Mk sample barcode plus Illumina barcodes. TruSeq adapter sequences along with Illumina sample barcodes were introduced in two successive PCR steps. The Illumina HiSeq platform was used with custom primers to sequence TCR alpha and beta cDNA libraries. Under the source paper's analysis protocol: Raw reads were processed with MiGEC to extract unique molecular identifiers, and MiXCR was used to determine CDR3 positions. For each individual, recombination models were inferred using an EM algorithm with the repgenHMM and IGoR tools. Shared clonotype analysis was performed with the tcR package in R, normalizing sharing by the product of cloneset sizes. To study raw recombination without the effects of thymic and clonal selection, out-of-frame nonproductive sequences were analyzed. TCRdb applied fastp at Q25 and MiXCR to the public reads, then kept only in-frame beta chains. Entries that share a CDR3 protein sequence are merged under the most common genes and DNA. None of the V and J calls come from the authors' own analysis; TCRdb made them. The sample table lists some 600,000 distinct CDR3 sequences, under 8.5% of them with a count of one. The top ten clonotypes cover 1.6% of the sample.

Every donor in the study was a healthy Caucasian. The twin cohort comprised three pairs of female monozygotic twins, all aged about 18 to 29 years. Peripheral blood mononuclear cells were used as the source from which RNA for TCR libraries was isolated. These data were also filed under a second study, of yellow fever vaccine responses in identical twins. From the second report: According to the authors, the vaccine-induced T cell response in identical twins seemed to be partly convergent and partly specific to each individual. In identical twins, the study followed T cell clones that responded to the vaccine with precision.

The rearrangement joined TRBV29-1 to TRBJ2-7, with 9 bases aligning to TRBD2. The sample comprised PBMCs. The source of this sequence is a woman aged 18 to 35 in good health. The nucleotide sequence reads TGCAGCGTTTCACAGCGGGAGGTTGGCGAGCAGTACTTC. Translation gives CSVSQREVGEQYF.